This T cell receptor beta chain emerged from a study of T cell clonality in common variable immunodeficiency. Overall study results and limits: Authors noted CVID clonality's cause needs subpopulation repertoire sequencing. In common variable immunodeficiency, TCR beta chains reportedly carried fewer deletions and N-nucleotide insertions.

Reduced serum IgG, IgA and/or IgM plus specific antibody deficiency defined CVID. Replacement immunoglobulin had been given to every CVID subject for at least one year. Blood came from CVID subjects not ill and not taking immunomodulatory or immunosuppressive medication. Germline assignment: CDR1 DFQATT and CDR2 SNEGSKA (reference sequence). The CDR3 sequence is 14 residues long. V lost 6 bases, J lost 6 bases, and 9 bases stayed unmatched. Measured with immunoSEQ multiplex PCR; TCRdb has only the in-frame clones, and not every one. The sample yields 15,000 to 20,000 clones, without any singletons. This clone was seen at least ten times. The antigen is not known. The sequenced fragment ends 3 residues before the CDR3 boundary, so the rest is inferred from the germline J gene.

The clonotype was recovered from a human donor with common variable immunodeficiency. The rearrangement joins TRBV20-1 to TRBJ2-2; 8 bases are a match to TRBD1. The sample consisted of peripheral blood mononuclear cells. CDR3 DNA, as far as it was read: TGCAGTGCCACTACCCGGACAGGGCCCGGGGAG. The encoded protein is CSATTRTGPGE. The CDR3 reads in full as CSATTRTGPGELFF.